Sequencing of this T cell receptor beta chain was carried out in a study of cytomegalovirus exposure and HLA in healthy donors. Researchers ran the PCR with 60 Vbeta and 13 Jbeta primers. Clones were sequenced by immunoSEQ multiplex PCR, and TCRdb holds only the in-frame ones, with some missing. The sample has around 190,000 clones; about four fifths are singletons. The V gene's germline CDR1 is SGHVS and CDR2 FQNEAQ. The J segment lost 4 bases and the V segment lost 4 bases, leaving 6 bases of the junction unmatched. The CDR3 loop spans 15 amino acids. The sequence was obtained from a woman aged 45-59 years in good health and CMV-seronegative. The sequenced material came from PBMCs. This chain joins TRBV7-8 and TRBJ2-3; 9 nucleotides match TRBD1. The CDR3 nucleotides read TGTGCCAGCAGCTGGGAGACAGGGGGACCAGATACGCAGTATTTT. The encoded protein is CASSWETGGPDTQYF.